Listed below are T cell receptor beta chains from one sample, sequenced in a study of blood T cell repertoires in COVID-19. Only in-frame clones appear in the TCRdb table, and some are missing; sequencing was by immunoSEQ multiplex PCR. The sample lists 35,000 to 45,000 clones; 78% were seen once. The sequencing input was peripheral blood. These receptors all come from a man between 60 and 75 years old with acute or convalescent COVID-19. The CDR3 runs from the conserved cysteine through the conserved F or W. A D gene is named only where the DNA matches it firmly. Clone size is not always given. Where it is, it says once, few, many or a class for expanded clones.

d_call j_call clone_size cdr3_length v_call cdr3_aa cdr3_nt
NA TRBJ2-5 NA 12 TRBV11-2 CASSPRLGTQYF TGTGCCAGCAGCCCGCGGTTGGGGACCCAGTACTTC
TRBD1 TRBJ2-7 NA 15 TRBV6-6 CASSYPGTGVDEQYF TGTGCCAGCAGTTACCCTGGGACAGGAGTTGACGAGCAGTACTTC
TRBD2 TRBJ2-3 NA 15 TRBV10-2 CATYGGGRDTDTQYF TGCGCCACCTATGGGGGCGGGAGGGACACAGATACGCAGTATTTT
TRBD2 TRBJ2-3 NA 19 TRBV28 CASMGDSKRTSGSFDTQYF TGTGCCAGCATGGGGGACAGTAAAAGGACTAGCGGGAGTTTTGATACGCAGTATTTT
NA TRBJ1-5 once 21 TRBV21-1 CATNGGGEPSPVDRQNQPQHF TGTGCCACGAATGGGGGTGGGGAACCGTCTCCAGTTGACAGGCAAAATCAGCCCCAGCATTTT
TRBD2 TRBJ2-3 NA 16 TRBV11-3 CASSLQAGGFTDTQYF TGTGCCAGCAGCTTGCAAGCGGGAGGGTTCACAGATACGCAGTATTTT
TRBD1 TRBJ2-1 NA 15 TRBV30 CAGVSKGAENDEQFF TGTGCCGGGGTTTCGAAGGGGGCCGAGAATGATGAGCAGTTCTTC
NA TRBJ1-5 NA 16 TRBV18 CASSPGRGAARQPQHF TGTGCCAGCTCACCAGGGCGGGGGGCCGCGCGCCAGCCCCAGCATTTT
NA TRBJ1-3 few 13 TRBV29-1 CSVDDNSGNTIYF TGCAGCGTTGATGACAACTCTGGAAACACCATATATTTT
TRBD2 TRBJ2-3 NA 17 TRBV19 CASRDLFGTMGTDTQYF TGTGCCAGTAGGGACCTTTTCGGGACTATGGGCACAGATACGCAGTATTTT
NA TRBJ1-1 NA 13 TRBV6-1 CASSEFTTTSAFF TGTGCCAGCAGTGAATTCACTACAACGTCAGCTTTCTTT
NA TRBJ1-1 NA 15 TRBV11-3 CASSLGVTGNTEAFF TGTGCCAGCAGCTTAGGGGTTACAGGGAACACTGAAGCTTTCTTT
NA TRBJ2-3 NA 16 TRBV5-1 CASSLAGDTSTDTQYF TGCGCCAGCAGCTTGGCCGGAGATACGAGCACAGATACGCAGTATTTT
NA TRBJ1-2 NA 11 TRBV29-1 CSVDDSEGYTF TGCAGCGTTGACGACTCGGAAGGCTACACCTTC
NA TRBJ2-5 NA 15 TRBV7-2 CASSLDGGSQETQYF TGTGCCAGCAGCTTAGACGGCGGGTCCCAAGAGACCCAGTACTTC
NA TRBJ1-1 few 12 TRBV29-1 CSVSLGDTEAFF TGCAGCGTCAGCCTCGGGGACACTGAAGCTTTCTTT
TRBD2 TRBJ2-7 NA 14 TRBV20-1 CSASPGAGGPEQYF TGCAGTGCTAGTCCCGGAGCGGGAGGGCCCGAGCAGTACTTC
TRBD2 TRBJ2-5 NA 15 TRBV9 CASSVGAGGAETQYF TGTGCCAGCAGCGTAGGAGCGGGAGGGGCTGAGACCCAGTACTTC
TRBD2 TRBJ2-1 NA 13 TRBV5-4 CASRQVAGNEQFF TGTGCCAGCAGACAAGTAGCGGGTAATGAGCAGTTCTTC
TRBD2 TRBJ2-2 NA 16 TRBV4-3 CASSRTSGKGTGELFF TGCGCCAGCAGCCGCACTAGCGGGAAAGGCACCGGGGAGCTGTTTTTT
TRBD1 TRBJ1-5 few 14 TRBV27 CASSPRQGNQPQHF TGTGCCAGCAGTCCACGACAGGGGAATCAGCCCCAGCATTTT
TRBD1 TRBJ1-1 NA 15 TRBV9 CASSEGTGWGTEAFF TGTGCCAGCAGCGAAGGGACAGGGTGGGGCACTGAAGCTTTCTTT
TRBD1 TRBJ2-1 NA 13 TRBV12-3/TRBV12-4 CASTGQGNNEQFF TGTGCCAGCACCGGACAGGGCAACAATGAGCAGTTCTTC
NA TRBJ1-6 NA 17 TRBV9 CASSLRGLTDPNSPLHF TGTGCCAGCAGCCTTAGAGGGCTGACGGATCCTAATTCACCCCTCCACTTT
NA TRBJ2-7 NA 18 TRBV29-1 CSVDSPTRMTPKNYEQYF TGCAGCGTTGATAGTCCCACGAGGATGACCCCCAAAAACTACGAGCAGTACTTC
NA TRBJ2-7 NA 11 TRBV6-2/TRBV6-3 CASSLRGEQYF TGTGCCAGCAGTTTAAGGGGCGAGCAGTACTTC
NA TRBJ1-1 NA 15 TRBV4-1 CASSQEWGPDTEAFF TGCGCCAGCAGCCAAGAATGGGGGCCCGACACTGAAGCTTTCTTT
TRBD1 TRBJ2-2 NA 17 TRBV7-2 CASSPGLQGRLAGELFF TGTGCCAGCAGTCCAGGTCTACAGGGGCGATTAGCCGGGGAGCTGTTTTTT
NA TRBJ1-5 NA 12 TRBV28 CASRYSNQPQHF TGTGCCAGCAGATATAGCAATCAGCCCCAGCATTTT
TRBD2 TRBJ2-1 NA 15 TRBV19 CASRNWAGGSGEQFF TGTGCCAGTCGGAATTGGGCGGGGGGATCCGGCGAGCAGTTCTTC
NA TRBJ1-2 NA 13 TRBV5-1 CASSLAELDGYTF TGCGCCAGCAGCTTGGCGGAGTTGGATGGCTACACCTTC
TRBD1 TRBJ2-1 NA 11 TRBV24-1 CATRQGNEQFF TGTGCCACCAGACAGGGGAATGAGCAGTTCTTC
TRBD1 TRBJ1-2 once 14 TRBV9 CASSSRTGSSGYTF TGTGCCAGCAGCTCCAGGACAGGGTCGAGTGGCTACACCTTC
NA TRBJ2-5 NA 13 TRBV6-5 CASRLGSWETQYF TGTGCCAGCCGCCTGGGGAGTTGGGAGACCCAGTACTTC
NA TRBJ2-7 NA 14 TRBV5-1 CASSLVQVAHEQYF TGCGCCAGCAGCTTGGTTCAGGTCGCCCACGAGCAGTACTTC
TRBD1 TRBJ2-5 NA 15 TRBV5-1 CASSLMDRTQETQYF TGCGCCAGCAGCTTGATGGACAGGACCCAAGAGACCCAGTACTTC
TRBD2 TRBJ2-3 NA 15 TRBV11-2 CASSRLADGTDTQYF TGTGCCAGCAGCCGACTAGCGGATGGCACAGATACGCAGTATTTT
NA TRBJ2-7 few 15 TRBV2 CASKFLGAGENEQYF TGTGCCAGCAAGTTCCTTGGGGCAGGCGAAAACGAGCAGTACTTC
NA TRBJ1-2 NA 16 TRBV9 CASSVGEDGRRYGYTF TGTGCCAGCAGCGTAGGGGAGGACGGAAGGAGGTATGGCTACACCTTC
NA TRBJ2-4 NA 14 TRBV11-2 CATERTGGNNIQYF TGTGCCACAGAGCGAACCGGGGGAAACAACATTCAGTACTTC
NA TRBJ2-6 once 15 TRBV5-1 CASSLAGTGANVLTF TGCGCCAGCAGCTTGGCGGGGACTGGGGCCAACGTCCTGACTTTC
NA TRBJ2-5 NA 14 TRBV7-2 CASSLATAQETQYF TGTGCCAGCAGCTTAGCGACAGCCCAAGAGACCCAGTACTTC
NA TRBJ1-1 NA 14 TRBV11-3 CASSFVEGSTEAFF TGTGCCAGCAGCTTTGTTGAGGGATCCACTGAAGCTTTCTTT
NA TRBJ1-1 NA 15 TRBV10-3 CAISEPGQMNTEAFF TGTGCCATCAGTGAGCCGGGACAAATGAACACTGAAGCTTTCTTT
TRBD2 TRBJ2-1 NA 14 TRBV5-5 CASSRLAGVDEQFF TGTGCCAGCAGCAGACTAGCGGGAGTGGATGAGCAGTTCTTC
NA TRBJ2-1 NA 16 TRBV3-1/TRBV3-2 CASSQARGTSYNEQFF TGTGCCAGCAGCCAGGCGCGGGGGACATCCTACAATGAGCAGTTCTTC
TRBD2 TRBJ2-7 NA 17 TRBV6-6 CASSRAGTSGQNYEQYF TGTGCCAGCAGTCGCGCCGGGACTAGCGGACAAAACTACGAGCAGTACTTC
NA TRBJ2-7 NA 13 TRBV30 CAWSPGVSYEQYF TGTGCCTGGAGCCCGGGGGTCTCCTACGAGCAGTACTTC
NA TRBJ1-1 NA 14 TRBV5-1 CASSFSQTNTEAFF TGCGCCAGCAGCTTTTCACAGACCAACACTGAAGCTTTCTTT